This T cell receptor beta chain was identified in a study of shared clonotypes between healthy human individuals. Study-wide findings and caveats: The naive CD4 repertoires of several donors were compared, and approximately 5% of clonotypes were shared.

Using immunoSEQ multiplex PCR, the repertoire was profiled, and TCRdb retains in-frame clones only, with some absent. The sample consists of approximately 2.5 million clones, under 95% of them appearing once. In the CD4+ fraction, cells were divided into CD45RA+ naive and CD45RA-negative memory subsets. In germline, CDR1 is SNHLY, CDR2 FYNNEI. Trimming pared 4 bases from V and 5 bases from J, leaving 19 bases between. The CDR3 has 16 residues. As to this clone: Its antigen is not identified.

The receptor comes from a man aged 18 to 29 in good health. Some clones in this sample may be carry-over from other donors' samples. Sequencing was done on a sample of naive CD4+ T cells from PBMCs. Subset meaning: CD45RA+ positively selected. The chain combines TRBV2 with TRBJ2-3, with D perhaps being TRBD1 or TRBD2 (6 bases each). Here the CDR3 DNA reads TGTGCCAGCAGTGGAACCCTGACTAGGGGGGAAGATACGCAGTATTTT. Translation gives CASSGTLTRGEDTQYF. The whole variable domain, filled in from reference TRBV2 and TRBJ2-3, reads EPEVTQTPSHQVTQMGQEVILRCVPISNHLYFYWYRQILGQKVEFLVSFYNNEISEKSEIFDDQFSVERPDGSNFTLKIRSTKLEDSAMYFCASSGTLTRGEDTQYFGPGTRLTVL.